Listed here are 32 T cell receptor beta chains from one sample, sequenced in a study of Ad26.COV2.S vaccination and SARS-CoV-2 variants. Sample treatment: 15 to 20 received Ad26.COV2.S at low or high dose, single or two shots; about five received placebo; per-sample allocation not given. The samples date from day 63 after the first vaccine or placebo injection. Assay used: immunoSEQ multiplex PCR; TCRdb lists only in-frame clones, some missing. Here the sample spans 360,000 or so clones, around 91% being singletons. The starting material was peripheral blood, obtained in a trial of Ad26.COV2.S vaccine versus placebo. The origin of the receptors is a person aged 18-65 years who received the Ad26.COV2.S COVID-19 vaccine or a placebo.

This chain links TRBV7-9 with TRBJ2-7; 10 nucleotides agree with TRBD1. Trimming cost V 5 bases and J 3 bases; bases outside gene matches: 4. The CDR3 spans 14 residues. CDR1 is SEHNR, CDR2 FQNEAQ, per germline (reference sequence). CDR3 nucleotide sequence: TGTGCCAGCAGCCCGGACAGGGGGATCTACGAGCAGTACTTC. It codes for CASSPDRGIYEQYF.

V gene TRBV5-1 combines with J gene TRBJ2-5; 11 bases are a match to TRBD2. With 6 bases clipped from V and 4 bases from J, the junction kept 11 bases outside the gene matches. The germline CDR1 and CDR2 sequences are SGHRS and YFSETQ. The CDR3 consists of 16 residues. The CDR3 reads CASTELAGGLRETQYF. CDR3 in DNA: TGCGCCAGCACCGAATTAGCGGGAGGGCTTAGAGAGACCCAGTACTTC.

This sequence joins TRBV12-3 or TRBV12-4 and TRBJ1-1; 8 bases fit TRBD1. V was pared by 6 bases and J by 12 bases, with 12 bases of the junction left unmatched. This CDR3 comprises 13 residues. The CDR3 sequence is CASRTGQGGESFF. The CDR3 DNA reads as TGTGCCAGCAGAACCGGACAGGGCGGAGAGTCTTTCTTT.

The chain is built from TRBV2 and TRBJ2-7; a weak D match, TRBD2 (6 bases). CDR3 length equals 16 residues. The V gene lost 1 base and the J gene lost 1 base, with 14 bases spanning the gap. Germline-derived CDR1 and CDR2 are SNHLY and FYNNEI. The CDR3 protein is CASSEGFGGGSYEQYF. Written as DNA, the CDR3 is TGTGCCAGCAGTGAAGGGTTCGGGGGAGGATCCTACGAGCAGTACTTC.

CDR3: CASSLLASGELFF. The CDR3, as DNA: TGTGCCAGCAGTTTACTGGCTTCCGGGGAGCTGTTTTTT. V usage is TRBV27 and J usage is TRBJ2-2, with no clear D. The CDR3 has 13 amino acids. Deletions cut 2 bases from V and 6 bases from J, with 7 bases between. Germline V gene sequence: CDR1 MNHEY, CDR2 SMNVEV (reference sequence).

The V and J genes are TRBV27 and TRBJ2-7; D is perhaps TRBD1 (5 bases). The CDR3 has 13 residues. CDR1 MNHEY and CDR2 SMNVEV come from the germline V gene (reference sequence). V lost 7 bases and J 12 bases, leaving 22 bases between the germline ends. The CDR3 DNA reads TGTGCCAGCAAAGGGCAGGGAAACCCCAATCGGTACTTC. Translated: CASKGQGNPNRYF.

The chain is built from TRBV28 and TRBJ1-2; D uncertain. The germline V gene has CDR1 MDHEN and CDR2 SYDVKM. V shed 6 bases and J shed 0 bases, with 11 bases lying between them. The CDR3 is 14 amino acids. The CDR3 DNA sequence: TGTGCCAGCAGCCTGGGGAATCCTAACTATGGCTACACCTTC. This gives the protein CASSLGNPNYGYTF.

The V call is TRBV5-4, the J call TRBJ2-2, with D possibly matching TRBD2 (5 bases). Germline CDR1 reads SGHNT; CDR2 reads YYREEE (reference sequence). V lost 0 bases, J lost 4 bases, and 16 bases lay in between. This CDR3 is 17 amino acids long. In nucleotides, the CDR3 is TGTGCCAGCAGCTTGGATTCGGTCGGGGTTAGCACCGGGGAGCTGTTTTTT. It is translated as CASSLDSVGVSTGELFF.

The V gene is TRBV28, the J gene TRBJ2-7, with D tentatively TRBD1 or TRBD2 (5 bases each). The germline V gene encodes CDR1 MDHEN and CDR2 SYDVKM. CDR3 length: 13 residues. The germline V and J ends were trimmed by 11 bases and 4 bases, with 18 bases remaining between them. CDR3 nucleotides: TGTGCCGTTACCTCCGGGACCACATACGAGCAGTACTTC. Protein product: CAVTSGTTYEQYF. Drawing the rest from reference TRBV28 and TRBJ2-7, the complete variable domain is DVKVTQSSRYLVKRTGEKVFLECVQDMDHENMFWYRQDPGLGLRLIYFSYDVKMKEKGDIPEGYSVSREKKERFSLILESASTNQTSMYLCAVTSGTTYEQYFGPGTRLTVT.

The rearrangement links TRBV6-5 to TRBJ1-4, with TRBD1 as a possible D gene (5 bases). Trimming took off 4 bases at V and 0 bases at J, with 9 bases between the two ends. The CDR3 is 15 residues long. The germline V gene encodes CDR1 MNHEY and CDR2 SVGAGI. In DNA form, the CDR3 reads TGTGCCAGCAGTTGGAGGGGCGCAACTAATGAAAAACTGTTTTTT. It yields the protein CASSWRGATNEKLFF.

The chain links TRBV7-3 to TRBJ2-7; D possibly matches TRBD1 or TRBD2 (6 bases each). Looked up from germline, CDR1 is SGHTA and CDR2 is FQGTGA. The V gene lost 6 bases and the J gene lost 3 bases, with 12 bases spanning the gap. The CDR3 is 13 residues long. CDR3 in amino acids: CASSPGAFYEQYF. The DNA for the CDR3 is TGTGCCAGCAGTCCGGGGGCCTTCTACGAGCAGTACTTC. The whole variable domain, filled in from reference TRBV7-3 and TRBJ2-7, reads GAGVSQTPSNKVTEKGKYVELRCDPISGHTALYWYRQSLGQGPEFLIYFQGTGAADDSGLPNDRFFAVRPEGSVSTLKIQRTERGDSAVYLCASSPGAFYEQYFGPGTRLTVT.

V and J are TRBV28 and TRBJ2-3; 9 bases are shared with TRBD2. V was clipped by 6 bases and J by 2 bases; unmatched bases: 6. Germline V gene data show CDR1 as MDHEN and CDR2 as SYDVKM. The CDR3 runs 15 residues. CDR3 region: CASSRSSGITDTQYF. CDR3 coding DNA: TGTGCCAGCAGCCGATCTAGCGGGATCACAGATACGCAGTATTTT.

This clone appeared a single time. This chain uses TRBV2 with TRBJ2-3; tentative D call: TRBD2 (6 bases). CDR1 SNHLY and CDR2 FYNNEI come from the germline V gene. V gave up 6 bases and J gave up 5 bases, with 21 bases separating them. The CDR3 extends over 16 amino acids. CDR3 region: CASSFSGTPREDTQYF. In DNA, the CDR3 is TGTGCCAGCAGCTTTTCCGGGACTCCTCGGGAAGATACGCAGTATTTT.

The V call is TRBV20-1, the J call TRBJ2-5; D uncertain. Germline V gives CDR1 DFQATT, CDR2 SNEGSKA (reference sequence). The CDR3 spans 14 residues. V gave up 3 bases and J gave up 4 bases, with 15 bases separating them. The CDR3 bases are TGCAGTGCTAGTGGAGCGCCCGGATCAGAGACCCAGTACTTC. This sequence encodes CSASGAPGSETQYF.

In the case of this clone: This may be a read error: a much more frequent sequence differs by one nucleotide. This rearrangement joins TRBV3-1 (or the pseudogene TRBV3-2) to TRBJ2-3; the D is unclear. This CDR3 has 12 amino acids. V shed 5 bases and J shed 2 bases, with 5 bases lying between them. Germline V gene lookup returns CDR1 LGHDT and CDR2 YNNKEL (reference sequence). This chain's CDR3 is CASSKYTDTQYF. DNA of the CDR3: TGTGCCAGCAGCAAATACACAGATACGCAGTATTTT.

The V call is TRBV18, the J call TRBJ1-1; D gene uncertain. Trimming took off 6 bases at V and 0 bases at J, with 14 bases between the two ends. CDR1 is KGHSH and CDR2 is LQKENI in the germline V gene. The CDR3 extends over 15 amino acids. CDR3 amino acids: CASSRANMMNTEAFF. DNA for the CDR3: TGTGCCAGCTCTCGGGCCAACATGATGAACACTGAAGCTTTCTTT.

The chain uses TRBV6-1 and TRBJ2-5, with D perhaps TRBD2 (5 bases). Trimming cost V 3 bases and J 5 bases, with 19 bases left between them. The germline V gene encodes CDR1 MNHNS and CDR2 SASEGT. This CDR3 is 16 amino acids long. CDR3: CASSDLLGRASETQYF. As DNA, the CDR3 is TGTGCCAGCAGTGACCTCCTGGGGAGAGCTTCGGAGACCCAGTACTTC.

The J gene is TRBJ1-2, the V gene TRBV2, with unresolved D. CDR3 length equals 12 residues. CDR1 and CDR2 (germline): SNHLY, FYNNEI. V lost 4 bases and J 2 bases, leaving 5 bases between the germline ends. Here the CDR3 DNA reads TGTGCCAGCAGTGTACAGAACTATGGCTACACCTTC. It is translated as CASSVQNYGYTF.

This rearrangement joins TRBV18 to TRBJ2-4; no definite D call. The germline V and J ends were trimmed by 3 bases and 2 bases, with 11 bases remaining between them. Germline V CDR1 and CDR2: KGHSH, LQKENI. The CDR3 covers 15 residues. The CDR3 reads CASSPRAVTKNIQYF. CDR3 coding DNA: TGTGCCAGCTCACCTCGGGCCGTGACCAAAAACATTCAGTACTTC. Drawing the rest from reference TRBV18 and TRBJ2-4, the complete variable domain is NAGVMQNPRHLVRRRGQEARLRCSPMKGHSHVYWYRQLPEEGLKFMVYLQKENIIDESGMPKERFSAEFPKEGPSILRIQQVVRGDSAAYFCASSPRAVTKNIQYFGAGTRLSVL.

The chain employs TRBV29-1 and TRBJ2-5; D possibly corresponds to TRBD2 (6 bases). Germline values: CDR1 SQVTM, CDR2 ANQGSEA. V was trimmed by 4 bases and J by 5 bases, leaving 14 bases between them. CDR3 length equals 13 residues. The CDR3 DNA reads TGCAGCGTTGGAACCCACCGGGGGGAGACCCAGTACTTC. Protein sequence: CSVGTHRGETQYF.

The chain carries TRBV11-2 and TRBJ2-5, with TRBD2 identical over 8 bases. V shed 1 base, J shed 2 bases, and the junction held 15 bases outside the gene matches. This CDR3 region has 19 residues. Per germline, CDR1 SGHAT and CDR2 FQNNGV. The DNA for the CDR3 is TGTGCCAGCAGCTTAGCCCCCCCAGGCGGGAGGCTCAAACAAGAGACCCAGTACTTC. Translated, it gives CASSLAPPGGRLKQETQYF.

This clone showed up just once. The chain recombines TRBV25-1 with TRBJ2-1; 11 nucleotides align to TRBD2. V trimming: 7 bases; J trimming: 8 bases; junction bases outside the gene matches: 7. This CDR3 comprises 14 residues. From germline, CDR1 is MGHDK and CDR2 SYGVNS. CDR3 nucleotides: TGTGCCAGCAAAATAGCGGGAGGGGGAGATGAGCAGTTCTTC. Protein: CASKIAGGGDEQFF. The variable domain in full, completed from reference TRBV25-1 and TRBJ2-1, reads EADIYQTPRYLVIGTGKKITLECSQTMGHDKMYWYQQDPGMELHLIHYSYGVNSTEKGDLSSESTVSRIRTEHFPLTLESARPSHTSQYLCASKIAGGGDEQFFGPGTRLTVL.

This chain joins TRBV6-5 and TRBJ2-2; D remains unclear. Trimming took 2 bases from V and 5 from J, leaving 12 bases between them. The CDR3 sequence is 15 residues long. Germline CDR1 and CDR2: MNHEY and SVGAGI. The CDR3 DNA reads TGTGCCAGCAGTTACCTGCCGAAGAGGACCGGGGAGCTGTTTTTT. Its protein product is CASSYLPKRTGELFF.

The rearrangement joins TRBV28 to TRBJ2-2; D is uncertain. V was trimmed by 2 bases and J by 6 bases, leaving 19 bases between them. The CDR3 consists of 17 residues. Germline CDR1 reads MDHEN; CDR2 reads SYDVKM. The CDR3 reads CASSLRRKGYGPGELFF. CDR3 DNA sequence: TGTGCCAGCAGTTTACGCCGAAAGGGTTATGGTCCCGGGGAGCTGTTTTTT.

The CDR3 DNA is TGTGCCAGCAGCTTAGGAGGACTAGCTGAAAATGAGCAGTTCTTC. Translated: CASSLGGLAENEQFF. The chain links TRBV7-7 to TRBJ2-1; TRBD2 matches 8 bases. V trimming: 1 base; J trimming: 7 bases; junction bases outside the gene matches: 6. CDR3 length: 15 amino acids. Germline-derived CDR1 and CDR2 are SSHAT and FNYEAQ (reference sequence).

This chain uses TRBV6-2 or TRBV6-3 with TRBJ1-2; no definite D call. The CDR3 has 13 amino acids. The V gene's germline CDR1 is MNHEY and CDR2 SVGEGT. The ends were cut back, 2 bases at V and 7 bases at J, with 11 bases in the middle. CDR3 sequence reads: CASSYTDLSGYTF. DNA for the CDR3: TGTGCCAGCAGTTACACGGACCTTTCTGGCTACACCTTC.

V usage is TRBV12-5 and J usage is TRBJ2-1; D remains ambiguous. V shed 7 bases and J shed 9 bases, with 16 bases lying between them. CDR1 is LGHNT, CDR2 FRNRAP, per germline. The length of the CDR3 is 13 residues. The CDR3 coding sequence is TGTGCTAGTGCCCCGGGTATCTCTGGTGAGCAGTTCTTC. Translation gives CASAPGISGEQFF.

The rearrangement uses TRBV28 and TRBJ1-5, with D tentatively TRBD1 (6 bases). Trimming left V 5 bases short and J 3 bases short, with 14 bases between. Per the germline V gene, CDR1 is MDHEN and CDR2 is SYDVKM. The CDR3 extends over 15 amino acids. DNA for the CDR3: TGTGCCAGCAGTGCGCAGGGGATGGTCAATCAGCCCCAGCATTTT. Translating it yields CASSAQGMVNQPQHF.

The CDR3 sequence is CASSSLAGTYNEQFF. The CDR3 DNA follows: TGTGCCAGCAGTTCACTAGCGGGGACCTACAATGAGCAGTTCTTC. The rearrangement uses TRBV5-4 and TRBJ2-1; 10 nucleotides align to TRBD2. Germline lookup yields CDR1 SGHNT and CDR2 YYREEE (reference sequence). CDR3 length: 15 amino acids. The ends lost 5 bases at V and 2 bases at J; junction bases unmatched: 4.

The chain is built from TRBV13 and TRBJ2-2; TRBD2 is a possible D gene (6 bases). Germline CDR1 is PRHDT and CDR2 is FYEKMQ (reference sequence). Between the trimmed V and J ends, which lost 4 bases and 0 bases, there was a span of 9 bases. This CDR3 is 15 amino acids long. The CDR3 is CASSWGGSNTGELFF. The CDR3 DNA is TGTGCCAGCAGCTGGGGAGGCTCGAACACCGGGGAGCTGTTTTTT.

The J gene is TRBJ2-7, the V gene TRBV5-1; 9 nucleotides align to TRBD1. The CDR3 is 15 amino acids. Germline V gives CDR1 SGHRS, CDR2 YFSETQ. The V gene end was trimmed by 4 bases and the J gene end by 6 bases; junction bases not matched to a gene: 11. The CDR3 nucleotides are TGCGCCAGCAGCCTGGATTGGGACAGGGTTTCCGAGCAGTACTTC. Translated, it gives CASSLDWDRVSEQYF.

In nucleotides, the CDR3 is TGTGCCAGCAGCTTAGGGCGGATCTATGATGATACGCAGTATTTT. It codes for CASSLGRIYDDTQYF. This chain joins TRBV7-9 and TRBJ2-3; no clear D gene. The V end lost 1 base, the J end lost 6 bases, and 14 bases lay between the germline ends. The germline V gene has CDR1 SEHNR and CDR2 FQNEAQ (reference sequence). The CDR3 sequence is 15 residues long.